This T cell receptor (beta chain) was found in a study of T cells in Graves' hyperthyroidism and ophthalmopathy. It was RNA transcripts that yielded the amplified TCR beta CDR3 regions. The HTBI primer set was used in a first-round RT-PCR of the TCR CDR3. TCRdb recomputed calls from the multiplex PCR reads with MiXCR, one row per CDR3 protein. Altogether fewer than 900,000 distinct CDR3 sequences are present, 15% to 20% being singletons, with the ten largest covering about a sixth. This clonotype was observed many times. Its antigen remains unidentified. The length of the CDR3 is 16 residues. V lost 4 bases, J lost 1 base, and 10 bases stayed unmatched. Germline lookup yields CDR1 SEHNR and CDR2 FQNEAQ (reference sequence). Study-wide results and caveats: The model anticipated ophthalmopathy a median about six months pre-onset. Most thyroid-expanded clonotypes above 0.001 were also found in blood.

A sample of blood taken at first hyperthyroidism diagnosis preceded any ophthalmopathy symptoms. Fresh peripheral blood, 7.5 to 10 ml, was the source of the PBMCs. The sequence derives from a woman between 45 and 65 years old with Graves' hyperthyroidism that later progressed to Graves' ophthalmopathy. V gene TRBV7-9 combines with J gene TRBJ2-7, with 7 bases fitting TRBD1. Source material: blood. As DNA, the CDR3 is TGTGCCAGCAGCTCAGCCCGAGGGGACAGTTCCTACGAGCAGTACTTC. Protein sequence: CASSSARGDSSYEQYF.